These 31 T cell receptor beta chains share one sample of origin, sequenced in a study of cytomegalovirus exposure and HLA in healthy donors. Sequencing was performed with immunoSEQ multiplex PCR; in TCRdb, only in-frame clones are kept and a portion is missing. The sample records fewer than 250,000 clones, around 87% being singletons. Sequenced material: PBMCs. The receptor source for this set is a man younger than 35 in good health and CMV-seronegative.

This clone was found a few times. This sequence joins TRBV2 and TRBJ2-2, with D perhaps TRBD1 (5 bases). Trimming left V 8 bases short and J 10 bases short, with 17 bases between. The CDR3 is 13 residues long. Germline V gene data show CDR1 as SNHLY and CDR2 as FYNNEI. CDR3 sequence reads: CASGRQGVEELFF. The CDR3 nucleotides read TGTGCCAGCGGACGTCAAGGGGTCGAGGAGCTGTTTTTT. Looking up the rest from reference TRBV2 and TRBJ2-2 gives the full variable domain: EPEVTQTPSHQVTQMGQEVILRCVPISNHLYFYWYRQILGQKVEFLVSFYNNEISEKSEIFDDQFSVERPDGSNFTLKIRSTKLEDSAMYFCASGRQGVEELFFGEGSRLTVL.

The V call is TRBV7-2, the J call TRBJ2-7, with D perhaps matching TRBD2 (6 bases). Per germline, CDR1 SGHTA and CDR2 FQGNSA. V lost 1 base to trimming and J lost 4 bases, with 14 bases between them. The length of the CDR3 is 15 residues. The CDR3 reads CASSLGRRDLYEQYF. The CDR3 DNA is TGTGCCAGCAGCTTAGGGAGGCGGGATTTGTACGAGCAGTACTTC.

The table lists this clone with a count of one. The V call is TRBV27, the J call TRBJ2-7; no clear D gene. Germline lookup yields CDR1 MNHEY and CDR2 SMNVEV (reference sequence). V dropped 4 bases and J dropped 2 bases, with 6 bases sitting between them. The CDR3 sequence is 12 residues long. The CDR3 is CASSSPAYEQYF. CDR3 bases: TGTGCCAGCAGTTCCCCCGCCTACGAGCAGTACTTC.

This clone appeared once. This chain links TRBV19 with TRBJ1-1; perhaps TRBD1 as D (5 bases). CDR3 length: 12 amino acids. V was clipped by 6 bases and J by 5 bases, with 10 bases between them. Germline assignment: CDR1 LNHDA and CDR2 SQIVND (reference sequence). DNA for the CDR3: TGTGCCAGTAGGGGGGGAGGGACTGAAGCTTTCTTT. Protein product: CASRGGGTEAFF. Filled out from reference TRBV19 and TRBJ1-1, the complete variable domain reads DGGITQSPKYLFRKEGQNVTLSCEQNLNHDAMYWYRQDPGQGLRLIYYSQIVNDFQKGDIAEGYSVSREKKESFPLTVTSAQKNPTAFYLCASRGGGTEAFFGQGTRLTVV.

The CDR3 nucleotides are TGTGCCACCAGCAGTCAGCGACTACAGACCTACGAGCAGTACTTC. Encoded protein: CATSSQRLQTYEQYF. V gene TRBV15 combines with J gene TRBJ2-7, with D possibly matching TRBD2 (5 bases). V was pared by 3 bases and J by 2 bases, with 14 bases between. Germline assignment: CDR1 LNHNV and CDR2 YYDKDF (reference sequence). The length of the CDR3 is 15 residues.

Here the CDR3 DNA reads TGTGCCAGCAGCCCCCGGAGTTTAACCTACGAGCAGTACTTC. The encoded protein is CASSPRSLTYEQYF. The rearrangement joins TRBV7-9 to TRBJ2-7; D unresolved. Germline loops: CDR1 SEHNR, CDR2 FQNEAQ (reference sequence). This CDR3 is 14 amino acids long. Trimming cost V 5 bases and J 2 bases, with 13 bases left between them.

The chain combines TRBV7-2 with TRBJ2-3; TRBD1 is a possible D gene (6 bases). V was cut by 5 bases and J by 2 bases, with 11 bases left in between. Per the germline V gene, CDR1 is SGHTA and CDR2 is FQGNSA. This CDR3 comprises 14 residues. The CDR3 DNA follows: TGTGCCAGCAGCCGGCGGACAGACACAGATACGCAGTATTTT. Translation gives CASSRRTDTDTQYF. Complete variable domain (other parts from reference TRBV7-2 and TRBJ2-3): GAGVSQSPSNKVTEKGKDVELRCDPISGHTALYWYRQSLGQGLEFLIYFQGNSAPDKSGLPSDRFSAERTGGSVSTLTIQRTQQEDSAVYLCASSRRTDTDTQYFGPGTRLTVL.

In this sample, this clone turned up once. The chain couples TRBV7-2 to TRBJ1-5, with a weak D call TRBD1 (5 bases). CDR3 length: 18 amino acids. Per germline, CDR1 SGHTA and CDR2 FQGNSA. The germline V and J ends were trimmed by 2 bases and 0 bases, with 17 bases remaining between them. CDR3 DNA sequence: TGTGCCAGCAGCTTAAGGGCCGGGGGGGTATATAGCAATCAGCCCCAGCATTTT. It is translated as CASSLRAGGVYSNQPQHF.

The chain recombines TRBV7-9 with TRBJ2-3; 8 bases line up with TRBD2. Germline CDR1 and CDR2: SEHNR and FQNEAQ (reference sequence). J gave up 4 bases and V 2 bases, and 5 bases lay outside the gene matches. The CDR3 runs 15 residues. The CDR3 nucleotides read TGTGCCAGCAGCTTATCCGGGAGGGCCCCAGATACGCAGTATTTT. Translated: CASSLSGRAPDTQYF.

The CDR3 DNA follows: TGCGCCAGCAGTGAGTCGGCCGGGACAGGACTGGAGACCCAGTACTTC. Residues: CASSESAGTGLETQYF. V usage is TRBV10-2 and J usage is TRBJ2-5; 8 positions match TRBD1. The junction had 8 bases not matched to a gene; V was cut back by 0 bases and J by 5 bases. The CDR3 is 16 amino acids. Germline CDR1 reads WSHSY; CDR2 reads SAAADI.

The chain employs TRBV27 and TRBJ2-5; 7 bases align to TRBD2. The V gene end was trimmed by 8 bases and the J gene end by 3 bases; junction bases not matched to a gene: 12. The CDR3 loop spans 15 amino acids. Germline V lookup: CDR1 MNHEY, CDR2 SMNVEV (reference sequence). In nucleotides, the CDR3 is TGTGCCAGCCCTACCCGGGGGGAGCCGAAAGAGACCCAGTACTTC. Protein sequence: CASPTRGEPKETQYF.

This rearrangement joins TRBV9 to TRBJ1-2; 12 nucleotides match TRBD1. The V segment lost 3 bases and the J segment 7 bases; nucleotides outside the gene matches: 4. This CDR3 comprises 14 residues. Germline V CDR1 and CDR2: SGDLS, YYNGEE. In nucleotides, the CDR3 is TGTGCCAGCAGCGAGGGACAGGGGGCTCGTGGCTACACCTTC. Its protein product is CASSEGQGARGYTF. The whole variable domain, filled in from reference TRBV9 and TRBJ1-2, reads DSGVTQTPKHLITATGQRVTLRCSPRSGDLSVYWYQQSLDQGLQFLIQYYNGEERAKGNILERFSAQQFPDLHSELNLSSLELGDSALYFCASSEGQGARGYTFGSGTRLTVV.

J is TRBJ2-1 and V is TRBV12-5; the match to TRBD2 covers 8 bases. J gave up 0 bases and V 2 bases, and 6 bases lay outside the gene matches. The germline gives CDR1 LGHNT, CDR2 FRNRAP. CDR3 length: 17 residues. As DNA, the CDR3 is TGTGCTAGTGGTTTGTCCTTAGCGGGGAGCTCCTACAATGAGCAGTTCTTC. Protein product: CASGLSLAGSSYNEQFF.

V is TRBV19 and J is TRBJ1-4; 7 positions agree with TRBD1. V lost 3 bases, J lost 11 bases, and 12 bases stayed unmatched. Germline V CDR1 and CDR2: LNHDA, SQIVND (reference sequence). The length of the CDR3 is 15 residues. DNA of the CDR3: TGTGCCAGTAGTATCGAGGGAACCCCCAGGGGGAAACTGTTTTTT. It encodes CASSIEGTPRGKLFF. The full variable domain, in which reference TRBV19 and TRBJ1-4 provide the parts outside the CDR3, is DGGITQSPKYLFRKEGQNVTLSCEQNLNHDAMYWYRQDPGQGLRLIYYSQIVNDFQKGDIAEGYSVSREKKESFPLTVTSAQKNPTAFYLCASSIEGTPRGKLFFGSGTQLSVL.

The chain links TRBV19 to TRBJ1-1, with 8 bases lining up with TRBD1. V shed 6 bases and J 4 bases; nucleotides not matched to a gene: 10. The CDR3 covers 15 residues. Germline V gene lookup returns CDR1 LNHDA and CDR2 SQIVND (reference sequence). The CDR3 sequence is CASSHRRDRPTEAFF. The CDR3 DNA follows: TGTGCCAGTAGCCACCGGAGGGACAGGCCCACTGAAGCTTTCTTT.

V usage is TRBV4-1 and J usage is TRBJ2-5, with D perhaps TRBD1 (6 bases). Germline V gene lookup returns CDR1 MGHRA and CDR2 YSYEKL. This CDR3 region has 14 residues. V was cut by 0 bases and J by 3 bases, with 8 bases left in between. CDR3 coding DNA: TGCGCCAGCAGCCAAGATAACAGGGAAGAGACCCAGTACTTC. This sequence encodes CASSQDNREETQYF.

The chain combines TRBV27 with TRBJ1-6, with no clear D. Trimming removed 2 bases from V and 2 bases from J, with 4 bases in between. This CDR3 is built from 14 residues. Germline lookup yields CDR1 MNHEY and CDR2 SMNVEV (reference sequence). This CDR3 is CASSLTAYNSPLHF. The CDR3 DNA reads as TGTGCCAGCAGTTTAACGGCCTATAATTCACCCCTCCACTTT.

This chain links TRBV25-1 with TRBJ2-7; 14 bases are shared with TRBD2. The length of the CDR3 is 18 residues. V lost 4 bases, J lost 3 bases, and 11 bases stayed unmatched. The germline CDR1 and CDR2 sequences are MGHDK and SYGVNS. CDR3 residues: CASSGPGTSGSSDYEQYF. The CDR3 DNA reads as TGTGCCAGCAGTGGACCTGGGACTAGCGGGAGTTCCGACTACGAGCAGTACTTC.

The rearrangement joins TRBV5-1 to TRBJ1-6, with D unclear. Germline-derived CDR1 and CDR2 are SGHRS and YFSETQ. The CDR3 extends over 13 amino acids. V was trimmed by 0 bases and J by 8 bases, leaving 6 bases between them. The CDR3 region has the DNA TGCGCCAGCAGCTTGGCGGAGTATTCACCCCTCCACTTT. Encoded protein: CASSLAEYSPLHF.

As regards this clone: Other nucleotide sequences from this sample produce the same CDR3. This sequence joins TRBV18 and TRBJ2-5; 11 bases agree with TRBD1. There are 15 residues in the CDR3. Germline CDR1 KGHSH, CDR2 LQKENI. V shed 3 bases and J 3 bases; nucleotides not matched to a gene: 3. Written as DNA, the CDR3 is TGTGCCAGCTCACCCGGGACAGGGGGGGAAGAGACCCAGTACTTC. Its translation is CASSPGTGGEETQYF.

This sequence joins TRBV19 and TRBJ1-1; no reliable D call. Germline V gene sequence: CDR1 LNHDA, CDR2 SQIVND (reference sequence). The CDR3 consists of 11 residues. The ends were cut back, 10 bases at V and 1 base at J, with 7 bases in the middle. CDR3 in DNA: TGTGCCACCAGGAAGAACACTGAAGCTTTCTTT. Amino acid sequence: CATRKNTEAFF.

This clone showed up just once. The chain is built from TRBV28 and TRBJ2-3; no reliable D call. CDR1 and CDR2 from the germline V gene are MDHEN and SYDVKM. V dropped 3 bases and J dropped 0 bases, with 7 bases sitting between them. The CDR3 totals 14 residues. CDR3 residues: CASSLAASTDTQYF. The CDR3 DNA reads as TGTGCCAGCAGTTTGGCGGCTAGCACAGATACGCAGTATTTT.

This clone was counted a few times. This chain joins TRBV19 and TRBJ2-2; perhaps TRBD2 as D (5 bases). The CDR3 length is 15 residues. The germline V gene encodes CDR1 LNHDA and CDR2 SQIVND (reference sequence). V was pared by 3 bases and J by 6 bases, with 14 bases between. CDR3 residues: CASSIGGSLAGELFF. CDR3 nucleotide sequence: TGTGCCAGTAGTATTGGTGGGAGCTTGGCCGGGGAGCTGTTTTTT.

The V and J genes are TRBV7-2 and TRBJ2-7, with 10 positions matching TRBD2. Germline trimming cut 5 bases from V and 7 bases from J; bases unmatched to any gene: 8. CDR3 size: 14 residues. Germline loops: CDR1 SGHTA, CDR2 FQGNSA. The CDR3 nucleotides are TGTGCCAGCAGCAGAGGGGGACTAGCGTTTGAGCAGTACTTC. It encodes CASSRGGLAFEQYF.

This sequence joins TRBV18 and TRBJ2-3; 12 bases map to TRBD2. The J segment lost 5 bases and the V segment lost 3 bases, leaving 0 bases of the junction unmatched. Germline loops: CDR1 KGHSH, CDR2 LQKENI. The CDR3 totals 14 residues. The CDR3 DNA is TGTGCCAGCTCACCGGGACTAGCGGGAGATACGCAGTATTTT. Amino acid sequence: CASSPGLAGDTQYF.

V gene TRBV7-2 combines with J gene TRBJ2-3; 7 bases match TRBD1. Germline loops: CDR1 SGHTA, CDR2 FQGNSA. The junction had 7 bases not matched to a gene; V was cut back by 7 bases and J by 3 bases. This CDR3 comprises 14 residues. The CDR3, as DNA: TGTGCCAGCACCCTCCCAGGGGGAACAGATACGCAGTATTTT. Encoded protein: CASTLPGGTDTQYF.

This clone has a count of ten or more. The chain recombines TRBV18 with TRBJ1-1; unclear D gene. Germline-derived CDR1 and CDR2 are KGHSH and LQKENI. V dropped 1 base and J dropped 8 bases, with 11 bases sitting between them. The CDR3 loop spans 13 amino acids. The CDR3 nucleotides read TGTGCCAGCTCACCACGGAGGTCGGAGGAAGCTTTCTTT. It is translated as CASSPRRSEEAFF.

The genes are TRBV7-8 and TRBJ2-7; TRBD2 agrees at 7 bases. Germline V lookup: CDR1 SGHVS, CDR2 FQNEAQ. The ends lost 2 bases at V and 1 base at J; junction bases unmatched: 17. The CDR3 runs to 19 residues. The DNA of the CDR3 is TGTGCCAGCAGCTTACTACAGAGCCGGAGGTCTAGCGGTTCCTACGAGCAGTACTTC. Amino acid sequence: CASSLLQSRRSSGSYEQYF.

This clone has just a few counts. The chain joins TRBV7-9 to TRBJ2-1; perhaps TRBD1 as D (5 bases). Germline CDR1 reads SEHNR; CDR2 reads FQNEAQ (reference sequence). V shed 2 bases and J shed 6 bases, with 11 bases lying between them. The length of the CDR3 is 14 residues. The DNA of the CDR3 is TGTGCCAGCAGCTTATCCGACAGAGGCAATGAGCAGTTCTTC. Translation: CASSLSDRGNEQFF. The complete variable domain, with remaining parts taken from reference TRBV7-9 and TRBJ2-1, reads DTGVSQNPRHKITKRGQNVTFRCDPISEHNRLYWYRQTLGQGPEFLTYFQNEAQLEKSRLLSDRFSAERPKGSFSTLEIQRTEQGDSAMYLCASSLSDRGNEQFFGPGTRLTVL.

The V and J genes are TRBV5-1 and TRBJ2-5; 9 bases line up with TRBD2. The V gene's germline CDR1 is SGHRS and CDR2 YFSETQ. With 7 bases clipped from V and 4 bases from J, the junction kept 11 bases outside the gene matches. CDR3 length equals 15 residues. As DNA, the CDR3 is TGCGCCAGCGGCGTCGCAGCGGGAGGATTAGAGACCCAGTACTTC. It specifies CASGVAAGGLETQYF.

This rearrangement joins TRBV5-4 to TRBJ1-1; D perhaps matches TRBD1 (6 bases). Trimming removed 5 bases at V and 5 bases at J, with 19 bases between. This CDR3 contains 15 residues. CDR1 and CDR2 (germline): SGHNT, YYREEE (reference sequence). The CDR3 is CASSGEQGIRTEAFF. In DNA form, the CDR3 reads TGTGCCAGCAGTGGGGAGCAGGGGATTCGGACTGAAGCTTTCTTT.